This entry lists 5 T cell receptor beta chains sequenced from one sample in a study of identifying expanded T cells in peripheral blood. TCRdb's copy holds only in-frame clones and misses some; the assay was immunoSEQ multiplex PCR. The repertoire has about 82,000 clones, around 90% of them found once; the top ten carry less than 9.5%. Material for sequencing was blood. These receptors all stem from a person between 18 and 70 years old in good health.

In this sample, this clone turned up once. The V gene is TRBV5-1, the J gene TRBJ2-7; D remains ambiguous. V was trimmed by 2 bases and J by 0 bases, leaving 9 bases between them. The CDR3 extends over 14 amino acids. The germline gives CDR1 SGHRS, CDR2 YFSETQ. The CDR3 DNA follows: TGCGCCAGCAGCTTTGGGGTAATCTCCTACGAGCAGTACTTC. This gives the protein CASSFGVISYEQYF.

The chain couples TRBV9 to TRBJ2-1; 9 nucleotides line up with TRBD2. The CDR3 contains 15 residues. Germline CDR1 reads SGDLS; CDR2 reads YYNGEE. Unmatched junction bases numbered 2, after V lost 4 bases and J lost 0 bases. CDR3 sequence (DNA): TGTGCCAGCAGCCCAGCGGGGGGCTCCTACAATGAGCAGTTCTTC. Translated: CASSPAGGSYNEQFF.

The chain uses TRBV5-7 and TRBJ1-5, with 7 bases aligning to TRBD1. TRBV5-7 is an ORF for which the function is uncertain. There are 15 residues in the CDR3. Unmatched junction bases numbered 8, after V lost 4 bases and J lost 4 bases. The chain's CDR3 is CASSIQTGTNQPQHF. As DNA, the CDR3 is TGTGCCAGCAGCATCCAGACAGGGACGAATCAGCCCCAGCATTTT.

The chain links TRBV7-9 to TRBJ2-7, with 11 bases that match TRBD2. Losses at the gene ends were 4 bases for V and 4 bases for J; bases not matched to a gene: 9. The CDR3 consists of 16 residues. Germline CDR1 and CDR2: SEHNR and FQNEAQ (reference sequence). The CDR3 sequence: CASSSQTSGAVYEQYF. Written as DNA, the CDR3 is TGTGCCAGCAGCTCCCAGACTAGCGGGGCCGTATACGAGCAGTACTTC.

This clone showed up just once. The gene calls are TRBV6-5 and TRBJ1-2; 8 nucleotides agree with TRBD1. Germline V CDR1 and CDR2: MNHEY, SVGAGI. Trimming at V came to 5 bases and at J to 0 bases, leaving 5 bases not matched to a gene. The CDR3 length is 15 residues. The DNA for the CDR3 is TGTGCCAGCAGTAGGACAGGGTTAGCTAACTATGGCTACACCTTC. It yields the protein CASSRTGLANYGYTF.